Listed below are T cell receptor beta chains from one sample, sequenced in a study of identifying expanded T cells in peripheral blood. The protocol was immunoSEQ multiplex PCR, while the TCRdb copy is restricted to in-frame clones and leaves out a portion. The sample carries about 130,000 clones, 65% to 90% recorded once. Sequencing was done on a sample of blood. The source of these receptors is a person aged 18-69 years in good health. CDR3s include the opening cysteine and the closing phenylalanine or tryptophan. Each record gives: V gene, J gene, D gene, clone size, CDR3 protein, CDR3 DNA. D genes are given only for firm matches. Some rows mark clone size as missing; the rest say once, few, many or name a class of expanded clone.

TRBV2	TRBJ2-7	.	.	CAGVQGYEQYF	TGTGCCGGCGTACAGGGCTACGAGCAGTACTTC
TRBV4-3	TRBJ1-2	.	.	CASSQDLRTLNYGYTF	TGCGCCAGCAGCCAAGATCTTCGGACGCTTAACTATGGCTACACCTTC
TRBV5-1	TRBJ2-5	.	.	CASSLGQSQETQYF	TGCGCCAGCAGCTTGGGACAGAGTCAAGAGACCCAGTACTTC
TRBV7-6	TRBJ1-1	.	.	CASSLGVTGTEAFF	TGTGCCAGCAGCTTAGGAGTCACTGGCACTGAAGCTTTCTTT
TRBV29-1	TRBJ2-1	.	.	CSALGVGGTTYNEQFF	TGCAGCGCCCTGGGGGTAGGCGGGACCACATACAATGAGCAGTTCTTC
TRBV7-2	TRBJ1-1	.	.	CASSTPQGTEAFF	TGTGCCAGCAGCACCCCACAGGGAACTGAAGCTTTCTTT
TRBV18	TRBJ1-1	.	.	CASSPGEGGNTEAFF	TGTGCCAGCTCACCAGGGGAAGGGGGAAACACTGAAGCTTTCTTT
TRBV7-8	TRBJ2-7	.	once	CASISTGSYEQYF	TGTGCCAGCATTTCAACAGGGTCCTACGAGCAGTACTTC
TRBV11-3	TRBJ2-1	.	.	CASSPGGRGLLNEQFF	TGTGCCAGCAGCCCCGGCGGTAGGGGTCTTCTCAATGAGCAGTTCTTC
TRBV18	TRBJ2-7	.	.	CASSPDYRAYEQYF	TGTGCCAGCTCACCAGACTACAGGGCCTACGAGCAGTACTTC
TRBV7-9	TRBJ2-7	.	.	CASSWTGTGGEQYF	TGTGCCAGCAGCTGGACAGGGACGGGGGGTGAGCAGTACTTC
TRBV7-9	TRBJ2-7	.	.	CASSLGGPSPYEQYF	TGTGCCAGCAGCTTAGGCGGGCCCTCTCCCTACGAGCAGTACTTC
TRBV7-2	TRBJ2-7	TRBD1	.	CASSSPRTGGPEQYF	TGTGCCAGCAGCTCACCGCGGACAGGGGGCCCCGAGCAGTACTTC
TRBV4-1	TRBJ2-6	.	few	CASSQDPGSSGANVLTF	TGCGCCAGCAGCCAAGATCCGGGATCCTCTGGGGCCAACGTCCTGACTTTC
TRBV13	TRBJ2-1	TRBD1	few	CASSPRQGSYNEQFF	TGTGCCAGCAGCCCTCGACAGGGTTCCTACAATGAGCAGTTCTTC
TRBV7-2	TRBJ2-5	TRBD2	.	CASSFLSGVVRETQYF	TGTGCCAGCAGCTTTCTAAGCGGGGTGGTCCGGGAGACCCAGTACTTC
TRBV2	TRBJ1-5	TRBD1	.	CASRPQGANQPQHF	TGTGCCAGCAGACCACAGGGGGCGAACCAGCCCCAGCATTTT
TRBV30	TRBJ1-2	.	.	CAWSREGTYGYTF	TGTGCCTGGAGTCGAGAGGGGACCTATGGCTACACCTTC
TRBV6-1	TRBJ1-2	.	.	CASSPDPYGYTF	TGTGCCAGCAGCCCCGACCCCTATGGCTACACCTTC
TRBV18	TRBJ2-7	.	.	CASSRDGYEQYF	TGTGCCAGCTCAAGGGACGGTTACGAGCAGTACTTC
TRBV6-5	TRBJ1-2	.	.	CASSYLNRGTDGYTF	TGTGCCAGCAGTTACCTCAATCGCGGGACGGATGGCTACACCTTC
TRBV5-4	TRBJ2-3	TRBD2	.	CASSLTSGLVTDTQYF	TGTGCCAGCAGCTTGACTAGCGGACTAGTCACAGATACGCAGTATTTT
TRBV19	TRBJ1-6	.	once	CASSIEGGSSYNSPLHF	TGTGCCAGTAGTATTGAGGGGGGAAGCTCCTATAATTCACCCCTCCACTTT
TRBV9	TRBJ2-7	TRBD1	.	CASTWGQVGEQYF	TGTGCCAGCACCTGGGGACAGGTAGGGGAGCAGTACTTC
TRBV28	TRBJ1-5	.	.	CASSQGNQPQHF	TGTGCCAGCAGTCAAGGAAATCAGCCCCAGCATTTT
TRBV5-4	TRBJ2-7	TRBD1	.	CASSPPGTGSSYEQYF	TGTGCCAGCAGCCCCCCCGGGACAGGTAGCTCCTACGAGCAGTACTTC
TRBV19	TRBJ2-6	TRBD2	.	CASSTLAGGPNVLTF	TGTGCCAGTAGTACCTTAGCGGGGGGGCCCAACGTCCTGACTTTC
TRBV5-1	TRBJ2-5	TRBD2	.	CASSLVPAGEETQYF	TGCGCCAGCAGCTTGGTCCCGGCGGGAGAGGAGACCCAGTACTTC
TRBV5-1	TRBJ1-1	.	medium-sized	CASSLEGAGTEAFF	TGCGCCAGCAGCTTGGAAGGGGCTGGCACTGAAGCTTTCTTT
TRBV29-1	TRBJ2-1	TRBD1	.	CSVPTQGALNEQFF	TGCAGCGTTCCCACCCAGGGGGCTCTCAATGAGCAGTTCTTC
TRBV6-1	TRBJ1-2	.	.	CASSVTKVTVDYGYTF	TGTGCCAGCAGTGTAACCAAGGTGACGGTGGACTATGGCTACACCTTC
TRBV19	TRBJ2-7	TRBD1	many	CASSIRRDRGLEQYF	TGTGCCAGTAGTATCCGCCGGGACAGGGGGCTCGAGCAGTACTTC
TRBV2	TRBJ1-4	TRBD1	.	CASSENRGGEKLFF	TGTGCCAGCAGTGAAAACAGGGGTGGAGAAAAACTGTTTTTT
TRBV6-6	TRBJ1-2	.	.	CASSYDSHLGDYGYTF	TGTGCCAGCAGTTACGACAGCCATCTGGGGGACTATGGCTACACCTTC
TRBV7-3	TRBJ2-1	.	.	CASSPHLGDPRLEQFF	TGTGCCAGCAGCCCACACCTCGGGGACCCGCGTCTTGAGCAGTTCTTC
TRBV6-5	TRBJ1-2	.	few	CASSPTDRTRVGYTF	TGTGCCAGCAGTCCTACCGACAGGACGCGTGTTGGCTACACCTTC
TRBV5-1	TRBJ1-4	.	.	CASSLDRGSRKLFF	TGCGCCAGCAGCTTGGACCGGGGCTCGAGGAAACTGTTTTTT
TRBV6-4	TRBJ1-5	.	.	CASSEQANQPQHF	TGTGCCAGCAGTGAACAAGCCAATCAGCCCCAGCATTTT
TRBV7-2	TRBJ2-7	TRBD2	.	CASSLMASGRGEQHF	TGTGCCAGCAGCCTAATGGCTAGCGGGAGAGGCGAGCAGCACTTC
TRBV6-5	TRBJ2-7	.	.	CASSQPPMYEQYF	TGTGCCAGCAGCCAGCCTCCCATGTACGAGCAGTACTTC
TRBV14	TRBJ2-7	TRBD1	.	CASSQDRVEQYF	TGTGCCAGCAGCCAGGACAGGGTAGAGCAGTACTTC
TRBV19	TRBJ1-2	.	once	CASSIVDGGHYGYTF	TGTGCCAGTAGTATTGTGGACGGAGGGCACTATGGCTACACCTTC
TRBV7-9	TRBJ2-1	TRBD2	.	CASSLAPGLAGGAYNEQFF	TGTGCCAGCAGCTTAGCGCCGGGACTAGCGGGAGGAGCCTACAATGAGCAGTTCTTC
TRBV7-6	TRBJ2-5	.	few	CASSATWHFQETQYF	TGTGCCAGCAGCGCTACGTGGCACTTTCAAGAGACCCAGTACTTC
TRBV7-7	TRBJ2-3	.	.	CASSLDGGDTQYF	TGTGCCAGCAGCTTAGATGGCGGAGATACGCAGTATTTT
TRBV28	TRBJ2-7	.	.	CASSEGPGVQYF	TGTGCCAGCAGCGAAGGGCCTGGGGTGCAGTACTTC
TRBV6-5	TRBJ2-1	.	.	CASSYSNRHHEQFF	TGTGCCAGCAGTTACTCGAACAGGCATCATGAGCAGTTCTTC
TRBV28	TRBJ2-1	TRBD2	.	CASSSHPGTSGRGNEQFF	TGTGCCAGCAGTTCCCACCCCGGGACTAGCGGGAGGGGCAATGAGCAGTTCTTC